A single sample gave rise to the 25 T cell receptor beta chains below, sequenced in a study of yellow fever vaccine responses in identical twins. TCRdb passed the RT-PCR reads through MiXCR, listing each CDR3 protein once. The sample consists of hundreds of distinct CDR3 sequences, 70% of them appearing once. The sequencing here drew on T cells from blood (PBMCs), unsorted or a sorted subset (not recorded which), taken before or after yellow fever vaccination (not recorded which). The receptor set was obtained from a female donor who received the yellow fever vaccine.

The J gene is TRBJ1-1, the V gene TRBV5-5, with D hard to call. Germline V CDR1 and CDR2: SGHKS, YYEKEE (reference sequence). V lost 1 base to trimming and J lost 1 base, with 5 bases between them. This CDR3 contains 13 residues. The CDR3, as DNA: TGTGCCAGCAGCTTGTTCTGGAACACTGAAGCTTTCTTT. Protein product: CASSLFWNTEAFF.

The chain links TRBV4-2 to TRBJ1-2; D is unclear. This CDR3 comprises 15 residues. The ends were cut back, 1 base at V and 0 bases at J, with 9 bases in the middle. Germline V gene sequence: CDR1 LGHNA, CDR2 YNFKEQ. The CDR3 region has the DNA TGTGCCAGCAGCCAAGCTGGCATCACTAACTATGGCTACACCTTC. Translated, it gives CASSQAGITNYGYTF.

The table lists this clonotype with a few counts. The chain has TRBV5-1 and TRBJ2-2; D remains ambiguous. This CDR3 is built from 15 residues. V lost 1 base and J 1 base, leaving 8 bases between the germline ends. Looked up from germline, CDR1 is SGHRS and CDR2 is YFSETQ. The DNA of the CDR3 is TGCGCCAGCAGCTTGTCGGCCGGGAACACCGGGGAGCTGTTTTTT. It translates to CASSLSAGNTGELFF.

This chain links TRBV29-1 with TRBJ2-1; D not certain. The CDR3 contains 13 residues. V shed 2 bases and J shed 5 bases, with 10 bases lying between them. Germline-derived CDR1 and CDR2 are SQVTM and ANQGSEA. The CDR3: CSVESAEHNEQFF. As DNA, the CDR3 is TGCAGCGTTGAATCGGCGGAACACAATGAGCAGTTCTTC.

The chain joins TRBV6-1 to TRBJ2-7, with unresolved D. This CDR3 spans 13 amino acids. Trimming took 8 bases from V and 0 from J, leaving 11 bases between them. CDR1 and CDR2 from the germline V gene are MNHNS and SASEGT. The CDR3 here is CASQSWSSYEQYF. The CDR3 DNA follows: TGTGCCAGCCAAAGCTGGAGCTCCTACGAGCAGTACTTC.

This chain uses TRBV18 with TRBJ2-7; TRBD2 might be the D (7 bases). This CDR3 is built from 13 residues. V lost 4 bases, J lost 9 bases, and 16 bases lay in between. Germline CDR1 and CDR2: KGHSH and LQKENI. The CDR3 loop reads CASSRGGTEGQYV. CDR3 coding DNA: TGTGCCAGCTCACGGGGGGGCACAGAGGGGCAGTACGTC.

The rearrangement uses TRBV7-3 and TRBJ2-2, with D possibly matching TRBD2 (6 bases). The CDR3 has 16 amino acids. Trimming took 1 base from V and 4 from J, leaving 13 bases between them. Germline V gene sequence: CDR1 SGHTA, CDR2 FQGTGA. CDR3 residues: CASSLSVGRGTGELFF. CDR3 nucleotides: TGTGCCAGCAGCTTAAGTGTCGGGAGAGGCACCGGGGAGCTGTTTTTT.

The V gene is TRBV7-6, the J gene TRBJ2-1; 14 positions match TRBD2. The CDR3 extends over 14 amino acids. Germline assignment: CDR1 SGHVS and CDR2 FNYEAQ. V trimming: 3 bases; J trimming: 10 bases; junction bases outside the gene matches: 2. The chain's CDR3 is CASSLGLAGEEQFF. CDR3 in DNA: TGTGCCAGCAGCTTGGGACTAGCGGGAGAGGAGCAGTTCTTC.

The chain couples TRBV15 to TRBJ2-1; a weak D match, TRBD2 (6 bases). V gave up 1 base and J gave up 4 bases, with 8 bases separating them. From germline, CDR1 is LNHNV and CDR2 YYDKDF (reference sequence). The CDR3 has 14 residues. The CDR3 nucleotides read TGTGCCACCAGCAGAGGGGGGACTTACAATGAGCAGTTCTTC. It yields the protein CATSRGGTYNEQFF.

This chain uses TRBV2 with TRBJ2-2, with a possible D match to TRBD2 (6 bases). The ends were cut back, 6 bases at V and 1 base at J, with 12 bases in the middle. In germline, CDR1 is SNHLY, CDR2 FYNNEI. This CDR3 comprises 15 residues. The CDR3 sequence: CASRVADLNTGELFF. The CDR3 nucleotides read TGTGCCAGCAGAGTAGCGGACCTGAACACCGGGGAGCTGTTTTTT.

This clonotype was counted only a few times. V usage is TRBV10-3 and J usage is TRBJ1-2; no clear D gene. This CDR3 region has 11 residues. V lost 2 bases and J 8 bases, leaving 6 bases between the germline ends. In germline, CDR1 is ENHRY, CDR2 SYGVKD. The CDR3 here is CAISEGWGYTF. The DNA of the CDR3 is TGTGCCATCAGTGAGGGGTGGGGCTACACCTTC.

V and J are TRBV11-1 and TRBJ2-1; perhaps TRBD1 as D (6 bases). Germline-derived CDR1 and CDR2 are SGHAT and FQDESV (reference sequence). V lost 5 bases and J lost 9, with 14 bases in between. The CDR3 consists of 13 residues. The CDR3 spells CASSGTGSGEQFF. Here the CDR3 DNA reads TGTGCCAGCAGCGGCACAGGGTCGGGTGAGCAGTTCTTC. The full variable domain, rest sourced from reference TRBV11-1 and TRBJ2-1, is EAEVAQSPRYKITEKSQAVAFWCDPISGHATLYWYRQILGQGPELLVQFQDESVVDDSQLPKDRFSAERLKGVDSTLKIQPAELGDSAMYLCASSGTGSGEQFFGPGTRLTVL.

The genes are TRBV18 and TRBJ1-1, with TRBD1 as a possible D gene (6 bases). Germline V gene lookup returns CDR1 KGHSH and CDR2 LQKENI. The CDR3 has 14 amino acids. The germline V and J ends were trimmed by 3 bases and 6 bases, with 14 bases remaining between them. The CDR3 sequence is CASSPEVGGPEAFF. CDR3 nucleotides: TGTGCCAGCTCACCGGAGGTTGGGGGCCCTGAAGCTTTCTTT.

V and J are TRBV7-2 and TRBJ1-2; perhaps TRBD1 as D (6 bases). V lost 7 bases to trimming and J lost 4 bases, with 19 bases between them. This CDR3 is 15 amino acids long. Germline CDR1 and CDR2: SGHTA and FQGNSA. This CDR3 is CASTPQPTGPYGYTF. The CDR3, as DNA: TGTGCCAGCACACCCCAGCCGACAGGCCCCTATGGCTACACCTTC.

The V gene is TRBV28, the J gene TRBJ1-4; 8 bases are a match to TRBD1. Germline V gene sequence: CDR1 MDHEN, CDR2 SYDVKM. This CDR3 region has 15 residues. Trimming at V came to 4 bases and at J to 9 bases, leaving 10 bases not matched to a gene. In DNA, the CDR3 is TGTGCCAGCAGTTCCCCAGGGGGCGGTGAACAAAAACTGTTTTTT. Encoded protein: CASSSPGGGEQKLFF.

The V and J genes are TRBV15 and TRBJ2-2; TRBD2 aligns across 7 bases. With V trimmed by 2 bases and J by 7 bases, 7 bases remained unmatched. There are 15 residues in the CDR3. Germline V CDR1 and CDR2: LNHNV, YYDKDF (reference sequence). CDR3 nucleotide sequence: TGTGCCACCAGCAGACCTGGACTAGTAGGCGGGGAGCTGTTTTTT. Translation gives CATSRPGLVGGELFF.

This chain connects TRBV10-1 to TRBJ1-4; TRBD1 aligns across 9 bases. The length of the CDR3 is 15 residues. V gave up 2 bases and J gave up 7 bases; unmatched junction bases: 5. CDR1 WNHNN and CDR2 SYGVQD come from the germline V gene (reference sequence). The chain's CDR3 is CASSETGTGTEKLFF. For the CDR3, the DNA is TGCGCCAGCAGTGAGACCGGGACAGGGACTGAAAAACTGTTTTTT.

The chain links TRBV10-3 to TRBJ1-1, with no clear D. V lost 0 bases and J lost 3, with 11 bases in between. The CDR3 runs to 15 residues. The V gene's germline CDR1 is ENHRY and CDR2 SYGVKD. CDR3 sequence (DNA): TGTGCCATCAGTGAGTCGGAGGGTTCGGACACTGAAGCTTTCTTT. Translation: CAISESEGSDTEAFF.

The rearrangement joins TRBV4-1 to TRBJ1-1; D gene uncertain. The V and J ends lost 2 bases and 0 bases respectively, with 4 bases between them. This CDR3 region has 13 residues. Per germline, CDR1 MGHRA and CDR2 YSYEKL. CDR3 coding DNA: TGCGCCAGCAGCCAAAGTGTGAACACTGAAGCTTTCTTT. Translation: CASSQSVNTEAFF.

The rearrangement uses TRBV19 and TRBJ2-1; 11 nucleotides line up with TRBD2. CDR1 and CDR2 (germline): LNHDA, SQIVND (reference sequence). The V gene end was trimmed by 3 bases and the J gene end by 9 bases; junction bases not matched to a gene: 7. This CDR3 contains 15 residues. CDR3 coding DNA: TGTGCCAGTAGTATCGTAACTAGCGGGAGTTCTGAGCAGTTCTTC. Translating gives CASSIVTSGSSEQFF.

The chain combines TRBV12-3 or TRBV12-4 with TRBJ1-6; unclear D gene. V lost 3 bases and J lost 9, with 15 bases in between. The CDR3 consists of 15 residues. CDR3: CASSLGGRLGSPLHF. The CDR3 DNA follows: TGTGCCAGCAGTTTGGGCGGGCGATTGGGTTCACCCCTCCACTTT.

This sequence joins TRBV6-5 and TRBJ1-2; D is uncertain. CDR3 size: 14 residues. Trimming shortened V by 0 bases and J by 4 bases, and 9 bases separated the two germline ends. Germline CDR1 reads MNHEY; CDR2 reads SVGAGI. CDR3 loop: CASSYSGGTYGYTF. For the CDR3, the DNA is TGTGCCAGCAGTTACTCTGGAGGCACCTATGGCTACACCTTC.

The chain links TRBV10-3 to TRBJ1-5; D perhaps matches TRBD1 (5 bases). The CDR3 consists of 15 residues. CDR1 ENHRY and CDR2 SYGVKD come from the germline V gene. The V end was cut by 2 bases, the J end by 7 bases, with 15 bases between. CDR3 residues: CAISEGAGFGQPQHF. In DNA, the CDR3 is TGTGCCATCAGTGAGGGGGCAGGATTCGGACAGCCCCAGCATTTT.

This clonotype was counted a few times. The chain employs TRBV4-1 and TRBJ2-7; 9 bases fit TRBD2. Germline lookup yields CDR1 MGHRA and CDR2 YSYEKL. With 0 bases clipped from V and 0 bases from J, the junction kept 6 bases outside the gene matches. The CDR3 runs to 17 residues. DNA for the CDR3: TGCGCCAGCAGCCAAGAGGGTCGACTAGCGGACTCCTACGAGCAGTACTTC. Translation: CASSQEGRLADSYEQYF.

V usage is TRBV11-1 and J usage is TRBJ2-1; D is uncertain. Germline V gives CDR1 SGHAT, CDR2 FQDESV (reference sequence). This CDR3 spans 18 amino acids. Trimming pared 2 bases from V and 0 bases from J, leaving 17 bases between. The CDR3 protein is CASSLYLLGPSSYNEQFF. The DNA for the CDR3 is TGTGCCAGCAGCTTATACTTATTAGGCCCTAGCTCCTACAATGAGCAGTTCTTC. The complete variable domain, with remaining parts taken from reference TRBV11-1 and TRBJ2-1, reads EAEVAQSPRYKITEKSQAVAFWCDPISGHATLYWYRQILGQGPELLVQFQDESVVDDSQLPKDRFSAERLKGVDSTLKIQPAELGDSAMYLCASSLYLLGPSSYNEQFFGPGTRLTVL.